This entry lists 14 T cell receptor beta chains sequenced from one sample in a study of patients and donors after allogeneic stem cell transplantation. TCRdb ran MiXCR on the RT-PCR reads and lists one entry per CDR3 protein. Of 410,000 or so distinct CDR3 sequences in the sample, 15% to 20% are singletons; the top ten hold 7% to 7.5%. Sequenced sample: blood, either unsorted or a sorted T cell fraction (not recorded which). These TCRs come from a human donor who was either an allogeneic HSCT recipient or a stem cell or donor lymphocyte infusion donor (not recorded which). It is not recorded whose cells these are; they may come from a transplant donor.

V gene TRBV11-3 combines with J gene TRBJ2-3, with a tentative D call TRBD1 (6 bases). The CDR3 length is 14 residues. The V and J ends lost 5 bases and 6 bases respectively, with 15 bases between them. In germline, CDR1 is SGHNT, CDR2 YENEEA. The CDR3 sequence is CASSQTGSEDTQYF. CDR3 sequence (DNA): TGTGCCAGCAGCCAAACAGGGTCCGAGGATACGCAGTATTTT.

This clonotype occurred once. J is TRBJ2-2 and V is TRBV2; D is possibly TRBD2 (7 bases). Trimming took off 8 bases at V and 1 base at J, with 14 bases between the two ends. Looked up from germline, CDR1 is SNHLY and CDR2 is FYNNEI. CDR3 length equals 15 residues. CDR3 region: CASCTGGLNTGELFF. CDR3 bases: TGTGCCAGCTGCACGGGGGGCCTGAACACCGGGGAGCTGTTTTTT.

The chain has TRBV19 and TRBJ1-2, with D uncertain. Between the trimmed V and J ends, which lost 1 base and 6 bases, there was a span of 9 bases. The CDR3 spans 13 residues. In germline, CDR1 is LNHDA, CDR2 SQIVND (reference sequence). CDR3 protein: CASSIGRLDGYTF. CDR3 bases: TGTGCCAGTAGTATAGGACGACTAGATGGCTACACCTTC. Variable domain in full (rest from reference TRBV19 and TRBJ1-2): DGGITQSPKYLFRKEGQNVTLSCEQNLNHDAMYWYRQDPGQGLRLIYYSQIVNDFQKGDIAEGYSVSREKKESFPLTVTSAQKNPTAFYLCASSIGRLDGYTFGSGTRLTVV.

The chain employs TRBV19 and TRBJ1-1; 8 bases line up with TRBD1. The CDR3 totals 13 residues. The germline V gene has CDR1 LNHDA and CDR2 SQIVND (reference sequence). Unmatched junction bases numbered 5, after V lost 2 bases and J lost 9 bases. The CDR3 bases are TGTGCCAGTAGTATAAGTGGCAGGGGGCAAGCTTTCTTT. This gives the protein CASSISGRGQAFF.

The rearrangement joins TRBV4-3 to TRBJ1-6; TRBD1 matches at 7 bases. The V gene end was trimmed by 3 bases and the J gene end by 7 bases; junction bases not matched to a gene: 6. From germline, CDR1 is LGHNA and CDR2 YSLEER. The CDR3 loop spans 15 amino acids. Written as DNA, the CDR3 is TGCGCCAGCAGCCACGGACAGGTTCAGAATTCACCCCTCCACTTT. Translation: CASSHGQVQNSPLHF.

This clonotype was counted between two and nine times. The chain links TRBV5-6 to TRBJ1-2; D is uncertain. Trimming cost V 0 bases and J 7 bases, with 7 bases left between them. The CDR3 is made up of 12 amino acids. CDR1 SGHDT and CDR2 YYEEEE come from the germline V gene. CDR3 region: CASSLDGVGYTF. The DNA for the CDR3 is TGTGCCAGCAGCTTGGATGGGGTTGGCTACACCTTC.

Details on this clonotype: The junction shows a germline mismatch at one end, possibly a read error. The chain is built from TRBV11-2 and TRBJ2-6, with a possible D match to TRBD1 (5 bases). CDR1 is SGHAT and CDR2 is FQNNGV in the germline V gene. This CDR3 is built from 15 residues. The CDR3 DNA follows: TGTGCCAGCAGCACGGTAATCTCTGGGGCCAACGTCCCGACTTTC. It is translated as CASSTVISGANVPTF.

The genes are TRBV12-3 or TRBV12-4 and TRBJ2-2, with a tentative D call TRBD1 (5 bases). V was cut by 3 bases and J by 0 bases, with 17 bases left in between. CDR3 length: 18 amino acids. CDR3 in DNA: TGTGCCAGCAGTTTGGCCGGCATAGCCAGGGCGAACACCGGGGAGCTGTTTTTT. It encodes CASSLAGIARANTGELFF.

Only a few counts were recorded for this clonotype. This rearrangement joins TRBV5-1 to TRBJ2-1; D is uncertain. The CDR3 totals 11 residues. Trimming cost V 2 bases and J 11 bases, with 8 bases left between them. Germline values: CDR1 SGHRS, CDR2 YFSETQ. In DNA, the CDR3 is TGCGCCAGCAGCTTAAACCTAAAGCAGTTCTTC. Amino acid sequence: CASSLNLKQFF.

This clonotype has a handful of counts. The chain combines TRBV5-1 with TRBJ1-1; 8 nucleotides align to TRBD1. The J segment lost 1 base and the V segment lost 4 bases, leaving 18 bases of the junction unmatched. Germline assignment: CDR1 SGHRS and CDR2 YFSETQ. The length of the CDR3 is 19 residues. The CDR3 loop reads CASSHWGQVILGQNTEAFF. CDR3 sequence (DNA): TGCGCCAGCAGCCATTGGGGACAGGTGATTCTTGGGCAGAACACTGAAGCTTTCTTT.

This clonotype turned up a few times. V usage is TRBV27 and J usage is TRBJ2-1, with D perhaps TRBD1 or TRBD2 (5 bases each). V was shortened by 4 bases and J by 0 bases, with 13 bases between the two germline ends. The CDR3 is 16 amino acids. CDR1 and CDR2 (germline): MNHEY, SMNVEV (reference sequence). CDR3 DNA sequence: TGTGCCAGCAGTTCCGGGGCGGCGAGCTCCTACAATGAGCAGTTCTTC. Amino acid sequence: CASSSGAASSYNEQFF.

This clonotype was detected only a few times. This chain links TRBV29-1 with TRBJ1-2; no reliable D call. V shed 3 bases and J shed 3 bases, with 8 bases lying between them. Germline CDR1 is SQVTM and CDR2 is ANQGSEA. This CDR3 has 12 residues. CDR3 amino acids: CSVDRRDYGYTF. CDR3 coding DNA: TGCAGCGTTGACAGGAGGGACTATGGCTACACCTTC. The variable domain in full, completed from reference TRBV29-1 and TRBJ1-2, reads SAVISQKPSRDICQRGTSLTIQCQVDSQVTMMFWYRQQPGQSLTLIATANQGSEATYESGFVIDKFPISRPNLTFSTLTVSNMSPEDSSIYLCSVDRRDYGYTFGSGTRLTVV.

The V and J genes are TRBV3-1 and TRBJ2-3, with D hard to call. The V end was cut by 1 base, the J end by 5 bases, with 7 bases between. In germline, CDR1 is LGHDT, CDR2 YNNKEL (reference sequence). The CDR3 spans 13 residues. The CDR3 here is CASSQVSGDTQYF. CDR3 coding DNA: TGTGCCAGCAGCCAAGTTAGTGGAGATACGCAGTATTTT.

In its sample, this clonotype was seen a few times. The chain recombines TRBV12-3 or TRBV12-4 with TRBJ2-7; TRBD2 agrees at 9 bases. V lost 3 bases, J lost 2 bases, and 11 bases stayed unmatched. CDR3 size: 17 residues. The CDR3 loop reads CASSLSGRLAEAYEQYF. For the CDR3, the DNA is TGTGCCAGCAGTTTGAGCGGCCGACTAGCGGAAGCCTACGAGCAGTACTTC.